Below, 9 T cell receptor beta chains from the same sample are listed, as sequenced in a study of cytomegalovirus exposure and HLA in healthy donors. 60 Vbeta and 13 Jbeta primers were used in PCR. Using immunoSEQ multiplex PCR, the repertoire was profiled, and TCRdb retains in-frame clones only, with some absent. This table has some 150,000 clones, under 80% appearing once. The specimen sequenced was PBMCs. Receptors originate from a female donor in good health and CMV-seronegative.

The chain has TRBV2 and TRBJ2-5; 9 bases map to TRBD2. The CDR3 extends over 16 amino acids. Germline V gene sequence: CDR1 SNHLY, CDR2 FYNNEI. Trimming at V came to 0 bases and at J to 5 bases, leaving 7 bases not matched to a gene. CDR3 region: CASSEARLAVGETQYF. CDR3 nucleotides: TGTGCCAGCAGTGAAGCGAGACTAGCGGTTGGGGAGACCCAGTACTTC.

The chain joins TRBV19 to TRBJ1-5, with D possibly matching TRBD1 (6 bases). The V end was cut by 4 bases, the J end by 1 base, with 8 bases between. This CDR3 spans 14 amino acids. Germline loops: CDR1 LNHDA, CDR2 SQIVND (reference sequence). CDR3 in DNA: TGTGCCAGTAGTAGGACAGTGAGCAATCAGCCCCAGCATTTT. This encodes CASSRTVSNQPQHF. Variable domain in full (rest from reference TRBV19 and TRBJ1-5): DGGITQSPKYLFRKEGQNVTLSCEQNLNHDAMYWYRQDPGQGLRLIYYSQIVNDFQKGDIAEGYSVSREKKESFPLTVTSAQKNPTAFYLCASSRTVSNQPQHFGDGTRLSIL.

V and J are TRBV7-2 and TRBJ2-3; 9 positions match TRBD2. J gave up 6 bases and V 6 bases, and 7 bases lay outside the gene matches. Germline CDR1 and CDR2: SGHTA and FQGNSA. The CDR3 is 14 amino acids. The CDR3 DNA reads TGTGCCAGCAGGCCTAGCGGGGCCGCCGATACGCAGTATTTT. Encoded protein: CASRPSGAADTQYF.

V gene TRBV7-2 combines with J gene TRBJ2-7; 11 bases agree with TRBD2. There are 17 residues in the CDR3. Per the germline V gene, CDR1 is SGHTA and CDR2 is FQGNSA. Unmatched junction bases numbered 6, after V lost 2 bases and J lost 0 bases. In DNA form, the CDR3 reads TGTGCCAGCAGCTTATTGGGACTAGCGGACTTCTCCTACGAGCAGTACTTC. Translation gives CASSLLGLADFSYEQYF.

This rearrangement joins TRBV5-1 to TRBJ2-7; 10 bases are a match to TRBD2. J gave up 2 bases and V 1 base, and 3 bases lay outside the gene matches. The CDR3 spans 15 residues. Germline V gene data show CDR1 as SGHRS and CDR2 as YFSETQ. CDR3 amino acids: CASSLNSGRAYEQYF. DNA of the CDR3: TGCGCCAGCAGCTTGAACAGCGGGAGGGCCTACGAGCAGTACTTC.

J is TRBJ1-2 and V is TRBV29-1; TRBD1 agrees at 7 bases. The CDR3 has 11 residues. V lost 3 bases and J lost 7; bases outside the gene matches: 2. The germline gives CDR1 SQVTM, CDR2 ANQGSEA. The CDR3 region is CSVETGTGYTF. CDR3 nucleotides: TGCAGCGTTGAGACAGGGACTGGCTACACCTTC.

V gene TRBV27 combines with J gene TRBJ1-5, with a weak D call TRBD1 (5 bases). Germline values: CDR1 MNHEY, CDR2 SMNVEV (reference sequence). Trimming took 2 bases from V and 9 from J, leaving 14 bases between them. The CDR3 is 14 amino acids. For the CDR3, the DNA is TGTGCCAGCAGTTTAAGGCAGGGAGGATGGCCCCAGCATTTT. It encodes CASSLRQGGWPQHF.

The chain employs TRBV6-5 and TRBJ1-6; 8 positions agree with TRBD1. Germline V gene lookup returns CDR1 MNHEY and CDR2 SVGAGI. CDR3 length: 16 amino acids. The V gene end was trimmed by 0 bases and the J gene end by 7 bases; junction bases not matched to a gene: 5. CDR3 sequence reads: CASSYSADRVNSPLHF. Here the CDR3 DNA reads TGTGCCAGCAGTTACTCTGCGGACAGGGTCAATTCACCCCTCCACTTT.

CDR3 in DNA: TGTGCCAGCACTCCCCGGGGGGGAGCAAGCATCGGGGGCTACACCTTC. Its translation is CASTPRGGASIGGYTF. The chain combines TRBV2 with TRBJ1-2; D might be TRBD1 (5 bases). Germline CDR1 reads SNHLY; CDR2 reads FYNNEI. This CDR3 region has 16 residues. The V end lost 7 bases, the J end lost 8 bases, and 26 bases lay between the germline ends.